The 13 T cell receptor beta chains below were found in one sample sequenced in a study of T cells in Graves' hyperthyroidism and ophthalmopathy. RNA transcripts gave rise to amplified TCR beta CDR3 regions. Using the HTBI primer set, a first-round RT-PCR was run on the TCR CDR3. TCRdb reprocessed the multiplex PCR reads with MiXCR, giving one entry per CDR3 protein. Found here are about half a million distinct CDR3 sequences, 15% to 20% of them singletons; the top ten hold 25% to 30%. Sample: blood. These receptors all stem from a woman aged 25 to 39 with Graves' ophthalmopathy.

CDR3 in amino acids: CSGSDRDYEQYF. The CDR3 DNA follows: TGCAGCGGTTCTGACAGGGACTACGAGCAGTACTTC. The chain combines TRBV29-1 with TRBJ2-7, with 7 bases identical to TRBD1. CDR1 and CDR2 from the germline V gene are SQVTM and ANQGSEA. Germline trimming cut 7 bases from V and 3 bases from J; bases unmatched to any gene: 6. CDR3 length equals 12 residues.

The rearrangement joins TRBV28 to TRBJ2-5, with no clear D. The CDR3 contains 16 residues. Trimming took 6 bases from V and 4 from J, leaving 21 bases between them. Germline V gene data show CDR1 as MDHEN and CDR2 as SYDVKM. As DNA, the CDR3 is TGTGCCAGCAGAAGCCGGGTCGTGGGTGGAAGAGAGACCCAGTACTTC. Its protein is CASRSRVVGGRETQYF.

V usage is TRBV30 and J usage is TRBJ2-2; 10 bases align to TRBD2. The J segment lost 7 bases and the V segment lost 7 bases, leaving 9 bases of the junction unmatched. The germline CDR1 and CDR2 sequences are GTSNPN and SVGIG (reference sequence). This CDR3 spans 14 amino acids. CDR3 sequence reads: CALGGLAGVGELFF. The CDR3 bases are TGTGCCTTAGGGGGGCTAGCGGGAGTCGGGGAGCTGTTTTTT.

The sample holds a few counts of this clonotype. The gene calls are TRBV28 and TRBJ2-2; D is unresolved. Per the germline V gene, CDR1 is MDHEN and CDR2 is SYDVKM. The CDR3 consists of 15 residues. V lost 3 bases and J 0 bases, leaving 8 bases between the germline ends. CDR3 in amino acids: CASSFFRTNTGELFF. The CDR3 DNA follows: TGTGCCAGCAGTTTTTTTCGTACGAACACCGGGGAGCTGTTTTTT.

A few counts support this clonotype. The CDR3 DNA reads as TGTGCCAGCCAAGCGGGGACCTACAATGAGCAGTTCTTC. Residues: CASQAGTYNEQFF. The V and J genes are TRBV28 and TRBJ2-1; 7 bases are a match to TRBD2. V was pared by 8 bases and J by 2 bases, with 3 bases of the junction left unmatched. Germline-derived CDR1 and CDR2 are MDHEN and SYDVKM. The CDR3 totals 13 residues.

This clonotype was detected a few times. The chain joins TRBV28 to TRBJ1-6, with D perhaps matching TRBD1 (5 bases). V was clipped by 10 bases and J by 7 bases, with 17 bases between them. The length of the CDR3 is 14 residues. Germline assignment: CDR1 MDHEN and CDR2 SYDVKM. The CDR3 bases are TGTGCCACCGGGGTAGGGGCCCTCAATTCACCCCTCCACTTT. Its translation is CATGVGALNSPLHF.

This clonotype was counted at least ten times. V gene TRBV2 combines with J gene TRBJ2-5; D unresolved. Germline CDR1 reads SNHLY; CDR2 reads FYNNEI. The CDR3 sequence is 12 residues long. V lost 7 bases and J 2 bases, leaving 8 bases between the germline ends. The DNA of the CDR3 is TGTGCCAGCATAGGACGTCAAGAGACCCAGTACTTC. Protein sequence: CASIGRQETQYF.

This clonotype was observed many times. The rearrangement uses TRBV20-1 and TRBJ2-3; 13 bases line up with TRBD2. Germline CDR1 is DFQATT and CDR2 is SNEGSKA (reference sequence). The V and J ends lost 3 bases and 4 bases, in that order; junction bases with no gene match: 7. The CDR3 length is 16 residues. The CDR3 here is CSASYGLAGASDTQYF. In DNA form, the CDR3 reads TGCAGTGCTAGTTACGGACTAGCGGGGGCATCAGATACGCAGTATTTT.

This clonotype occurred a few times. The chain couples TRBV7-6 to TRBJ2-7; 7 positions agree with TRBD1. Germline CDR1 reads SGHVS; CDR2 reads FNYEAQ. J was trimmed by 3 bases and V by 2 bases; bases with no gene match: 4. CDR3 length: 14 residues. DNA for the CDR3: TGTGCCAGCAGCTTAACCCAGGGGGTCTACGAGCAGTACTTC. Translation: CASSLTQGVYEQYF.

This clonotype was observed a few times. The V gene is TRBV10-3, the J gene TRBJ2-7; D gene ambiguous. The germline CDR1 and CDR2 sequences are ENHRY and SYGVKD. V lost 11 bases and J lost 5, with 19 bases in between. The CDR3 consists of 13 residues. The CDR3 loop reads CAAVGARLDEQYF. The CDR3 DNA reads TGTGCCGCCGTTGGCGCCAGGTTGGACGAGCAGTACTTC.

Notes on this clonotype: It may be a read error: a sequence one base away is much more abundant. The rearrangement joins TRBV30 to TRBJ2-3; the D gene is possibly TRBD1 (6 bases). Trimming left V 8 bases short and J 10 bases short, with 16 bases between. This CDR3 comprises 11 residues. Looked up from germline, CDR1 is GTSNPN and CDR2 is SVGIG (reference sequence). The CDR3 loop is CALGQSDAQYF. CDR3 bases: TGTGCCCTCGGACAGTCCGATGCGCAGTATTTT.

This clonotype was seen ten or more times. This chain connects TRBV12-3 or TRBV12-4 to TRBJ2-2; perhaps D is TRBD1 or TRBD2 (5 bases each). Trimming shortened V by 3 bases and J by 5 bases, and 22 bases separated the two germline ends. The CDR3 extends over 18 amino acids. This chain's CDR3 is CASSFLIGNSQVTGELFF. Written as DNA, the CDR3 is TGTGCCAGCAGTTTCCTCATCGGGAACTCACAGGTTACCGGGGAGCTGTTTTTT.

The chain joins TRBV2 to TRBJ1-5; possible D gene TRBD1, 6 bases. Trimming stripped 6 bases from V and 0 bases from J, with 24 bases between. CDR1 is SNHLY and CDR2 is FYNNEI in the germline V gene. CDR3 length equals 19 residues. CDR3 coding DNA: TGTGCCAGCAGCAACTACTTCCTAACGGGACACCATAGCAATCAGCCCCAGCATTTT. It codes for CASSNYFLTGHHSNQPQHF. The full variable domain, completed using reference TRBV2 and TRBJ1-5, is EPEVTQTPSHQVTQMGQEVILRCVPISNHLYFYWYRQILGQKVEFLVSFYNNEISEKSEIFDDQFSVERPDGSNFTLKIRSTKLEDSAMYFCASSNYFLTGHHSNQPQHFGDGTRLSIL.